What follows describes a single TCR beta chain. Individual cDNA molecules carried attached unique molecular identifiers. Each CDR3 protein is one row after TCRdb ran MiXCR on the 5' RACE reads. Counted here are roughly 120,000 distinct CDR3 sequences, about 15% occurring once; the ten biggest clones make up 20% to 25%. The germline V and J ends were trimmed by 5 bases and 7 bases, with 14 bases remaining between them. This CDR3 spans 14 amino acids. This entry comes from a study of early T cells in non-severe SARS-CoV-2 infection. The gene calls are TRBV12-3 or TRBV12-4 and TRBJ1-4; TRBD1 might be the D (5 bases). The TCR comes from an adult who was a healthcare worker with PCR-confirmed SARS-CoV-2 infection or an uninfected control (not recorded which). Sequencing used whole blood. CDR3 in amino acids: CASSLEGRVEKLFF. In nucleotides, the CDR3 is TGTGCCAGCAGTCTAGAGGGGAGGGTTGAAAAACTGTTTTTT.